Here is one TCR beta chain with its context. What it binds is not known. TCRdb's copy holds only in-frame clones and misses some; the assay was immunoSEQ multiplex PCR. Of 2 million to 2.5 million clones in the sample, more than 85% are singletons; the top ten hold about 0.41%. The data are from a study of shared clonotypes between healthy human individuals. Study background: Researchers drew samples from two women and a few men aged 18 to 49. Findings and limits, study-wide: It was observed that approximately 5% of naive CD4 clonotypes were shared across several donors. Enrolling few donors narrowed the genetic and exposure-history diversity that was represented.

The CDR3 totals 14 residues. Trimming took 4 bases from V and 6 from J; bases not matched to a gene: 6. The germline CDR1 and CDR2 sequences are MNHEY and SMNVEV (reference sequence). The V and J genes are TRBV27 and TRBJ2-1, with 7 bases fitting TRBD1. Material: naive CD4+ T cells from PBMCs. The subset here: CD45RA+ positively selected. The clonotype comes from a man between 18 and 29 years old in good health. Some clones in this sample may be carry-over from other donors' samples. The CDR3 DNA sequence: TGTGCCAGCAGTTGGGCAGGGGGACCCAATGAGCAGTTCTTC. Its protein product is CASSWAGGPNEQFF.